This entry concerns a single TCR beta chain. The antigen is not known. This entry comes from a study of cytomegalovirus exposure and HLA in healthy donors. Regarding the study as a whole: Confirmation in vitro established that a few CMV-associated chains were specific for CMV antigens. The authors enumerated over 150 TCR beta chains as linked to cytomegalovirus. That first-cohort TCR clusters tended to co-occur in the roughly 130 validation repertoires was found in a later analysis.

The donors were part of the validation cohort, which consisted of under 150 subjects and was separate from the first cohort of several hundred subjects. Germline-derived CDR1 and CDR2 are SGHRS and YFSETQ. This CDR3 is built from 15 residues. The V gene end was trimmed by 0 bases and the J gene end by 7 bases; junction bases not matched to a gene: 6. The assay was immunoSEQ multiplex PCR, and TCRdb's table has in-frame clones only and misses some. Here the sample spans about 180,000 clones, about 86% being singletons. The gene calls are TRBV5-1 and TRBJ1-4; 7 bases agree with TRBD1. This receptor was obtained from a woman aged 25 to 39 in good health and CMV-seronegative. Source material: PBMCs. The CDR3 loop is CASSLGQGPGEKLFF. The CDR3 DNA follows: TGCGCCAGCAGCTTGGGACAGGGCCCCGGTGAAAAACTGTTTTTT.